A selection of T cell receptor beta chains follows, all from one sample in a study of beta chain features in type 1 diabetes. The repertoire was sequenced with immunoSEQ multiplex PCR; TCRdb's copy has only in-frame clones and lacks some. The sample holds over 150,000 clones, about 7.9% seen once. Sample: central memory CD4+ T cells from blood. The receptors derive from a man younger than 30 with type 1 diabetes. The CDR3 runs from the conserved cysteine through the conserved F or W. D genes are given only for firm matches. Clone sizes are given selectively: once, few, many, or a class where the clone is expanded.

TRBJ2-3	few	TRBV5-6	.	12	TGTGCCAGCAGATACCAACAAGATACGCAGTATTTT	CASRYQQDTQYF
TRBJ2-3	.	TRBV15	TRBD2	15	TGTGCCACCAGCAGACTAGCGGGGGCACAAGATACGCAGTATTTT	CATSRLAGAQDTQYF
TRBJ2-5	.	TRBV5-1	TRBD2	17	TGCGCCAGCAGCTTGGGGACTAGCGGGAGCCACCAAGAGACCCAGTACTTC	CASSLGTSGSHQETQYF
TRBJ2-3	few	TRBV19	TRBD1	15	TGTGCCAGTAGTGAACAGGGGGCTAACACAGATACGCAGTATTTT	CASSEQGANTDTQYF
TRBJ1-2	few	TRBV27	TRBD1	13	TGTGCCAGCAGTCTACAGGGGCCCTATGGCTACACCTTC	CASSLQGPYGYTF
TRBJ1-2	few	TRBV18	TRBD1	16	TGTGCCAGCTCACCTAAGGCGGACAGGGCTGAGAATGGCTACACCTTC	CASSPKADRAENGYTF
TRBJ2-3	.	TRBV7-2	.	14	TGTGCCAGCAGCTCAACCCGTGTCGGGGATACGCAGTATTTT	CASSSTRVGDTQYF
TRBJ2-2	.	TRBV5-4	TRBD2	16	TGTGCCAGCAGCCGCCCGGGAGGTTTGAACACCGGGGAGCTGTTTTTT	CASSRPGGLNTGELFF
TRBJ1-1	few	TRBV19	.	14	TGTGCCAGTAGTATAGTGGGCATACACACTGAAGCTTTCTTT	CASSIVGIHTEAFF
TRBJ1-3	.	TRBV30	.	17	TGTGCCTGGAGTATACGGGTGTCTGGTCAATCTGGAAACACCATATATTTT	CAWSIRVSGQSGNTIYF
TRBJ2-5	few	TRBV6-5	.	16	TGTGCCAGCAGTTCCTATCGGGGACTCAAAGGAGAGACCCAGTACTTC	CASSSYRGLKGETQYF
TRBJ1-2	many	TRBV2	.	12	TGTGCCAGCAGTGAGAAGGGGTATGGCTACACCTTC	CASSEKGYGYTF
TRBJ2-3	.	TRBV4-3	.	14	TGCGCCAGCAGCCAAGACCCGTGGGCCGATACGCAGTATTTT	CASSQDPWADTQYF
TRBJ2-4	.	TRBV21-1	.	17	TGTGCCAGCAGCACTAGCGGGAGCGTTCTTGCCAAAAACATTCAGTACTTC	CASSTSGSVLAKNIQYF
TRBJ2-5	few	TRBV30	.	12	TGTGCCTGGAGGGCGGAGGGCGAGACCCAGTACTTC	CAWRAEGETQYF
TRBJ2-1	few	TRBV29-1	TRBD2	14	TGCAGCGTTGACACTAGCGGGAGGTCCAATGAGCAGTTCTTC	CSVDTSGRSNEQFF
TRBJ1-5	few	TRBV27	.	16	TGTGCCAGCGGCCGGACAGATTTTAGTAGCAATCAGCCCCAGCATTTT	CASGRTDFSSNQPQHF
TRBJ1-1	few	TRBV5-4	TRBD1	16	TGTGCCAGCAGCCAACAGGGGCTGGCAGGGAACACTGAAGCTTTCTTT	CASSQQGLAGNTEAFF
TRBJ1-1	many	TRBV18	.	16	TGTGCCAGCTCACCTAACAGGGAGAAAGGGAACACTGAAGCTTTCTTT	CASSPNREKGNTEAFF
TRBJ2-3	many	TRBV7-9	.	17	TGTGCCAGCAGCTTACTTCGTGGCGGCCCTAGCACAGATACGCAGTATTTT	CASSLLRGGPSTDTQYF
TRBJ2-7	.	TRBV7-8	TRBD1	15	TGTGCCAGCAGCCTGACCGGGACAGGAGTCTACGAGCAGTACTTC	CASSLTGTGVYEQYF
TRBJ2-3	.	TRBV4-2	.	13	TGTGCCAGCAGCCAAGACTTTACAGATACGCAGTATTTT	CASSQDFTDTQYF
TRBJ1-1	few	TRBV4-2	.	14	TGTGCCAGCAGCCGCAACCGAGCCGAGACGGAGGCTTTCTTT	CASSRNRAETEAFF
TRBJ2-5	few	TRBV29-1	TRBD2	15	TGCAGCGTTGAGTTAGCGGGAGGGCCGGGGGAGACCCAGTACTTC	CSVELAGGPGETQYF